This is a list of T cell receptor beta chains from one sample in a study of EBV T-cell therapy then PD-1 blockade in nasopharyngeal carcinoma. Data came from immunoSEQ multiplex PCR; TCRdb stores just in-frame clones and leaves some out. The sample consists of 13,000 to 15,000 clones, around 84% of them appearing once. These receptors have no identified antigens. The sequences come from CD8+ T cells from blood, collected at roughly day 97 from a patient whose treatment included autologous EBV-specific T cells and nivolumab. The receptor source for this set is a middle-aged man with nasopharyngeal carcinoma. The conserved cysteine and the conserved F or W are not part of the CDR3 here. Fields, in order: J gene, V gene, D gene, CDR3 protein. D genes are given only for firm matches.

J: TRBJ1-2; V: TRBV6-1; D: TRBD1; CDR3: ASSEGGTVYGYT
J: TRBJ1-1; V: TRBV4-1; D: NA; CDR3: ASSRWGAEAF
J: TRBJ1-6; V: TRBV2; D: NA; CDR3: ASSEGGSYNSPLH
J: TRBJ2-5; V: TRBV7-2; D: TRBD2; CDR3: ASSLGLAGGTRETQY
J: TRBJ2-7; V: TRBV10-3; D: TRBD1; CDR3: ATWDRNNYEQY
J: TRBJ2-7; V: TRBV27; D: NA; CDR3: ASSERQTSYEQY
J: TRBJ1-4; V: TRBV7-9; D: NA; CDR3: ASSLMSATNEKLF
J: TRBJ2-3; V: TRBV9; D: NA; CDR3: ASSVDVGHTQY
J: TRBJ2-3; V: TRBV14; D: NA; CDR3: ASSATGSSADTQY
J: TRBJ2-7; V: TRBV5-6; D: NA; CDR3: ASSPFDGTVSYEQY
J: TRBJ2-3; V: TRBV4-2; D: TRBD2; CDR3: ASSQGLADSTDTQY
J: TRBJ2-1; V: TRBV27; D: NA; CDR3: ASSLLRAAWDEQF
J: TRBJ1-2; V: TRBV10-3; D: NA; CDR3: AIQWGWGYT
J: TRBJ1-2; V: TRBV19; D: NA; CDR3: ASSFSLYGYT
J: TRBJ2-1; V: TRBV4-2; D: NA; CDR3: ASSQPGTNEQF
J: TRBJ1-5; V: TRBV6-6; D: TRBD1; CDR3: AGNDRGSNQPQH
J: TRBJ1-1; V: TRBV29-1; D: TRBD1; CDR3: SVVQGTEAF
J: TRBJ2-2; V: TRBV12-3/TRBV12-4; D: NA; CDR3: ASSPVITGELF
J: TRBJ2-3; V: TRBV7-9; D: NA; CDR3: ASSLDSYTQY
J: TRBJ2-7; V: TRBV27; D: TRBD1; CDR3: ASSLGQGSVEQY
J: TRBJ2-5; V: TRBV2; D: TRBD2; CDR3: ASSEITSGDQETQY
J: TRBJ2-1; V: TRBV19; D: NA; CDR3: ASNPGQKYNEQF
J: TRBJ2-5; V: TRBV4-2; D: TRBD2; CDR3: ASSPTPGGGAETQY
J: TRBJ2-5; V: TRBV5-4; D: TRBD1; CDR3: ASSFWTGGGETQY
J: TRBJ2-5; V: TRBV27; D: NA; CDR3: ASKRHEQETQY
J: TRBJ1-4; V: TRBV7-9; D: NA; CDR3: ASSLARGRDEKLF
J: TRBJ1-1; V: TRBV14; D: NA; CDR3: ASSHRGPNTEAF
J: TRBJ2-2; V: TRBV29-1; D: NA; CDR3: SVGDVQTNTGELF
J: TRBJ1-4; V: TRBV27; D: NA; CDR3: ASSLGPWEKLF
J: TRBJ1-2; V: TRBV3-1/TRBV3-2; D: NA; CDR3: ASSRGRTYILYGYT
J: TRBJ2-7; V: TRBV30; D: NA; CDR3: AWSYGTAYEQY
J: TRBJ2-7; V: TRBV9; D: TRBD2; CDR3: ASSVGPGGSYEQY
J: TRBJ2-3; V: TRBV6-5; D: TRBD2; CDR3: ASSFSGGGDTQY
J: TRBJ2-7; V: TRBV27; D: NA; CDR3: ASSFGVYYEQY
J: TRBJ2-7; V: TRBV19; D: TRBD2; CDR3: ASSLSGGNEQY
J: TRBJ2-2; V: TRBV4-2; D: NA; CDR3: ASSPVTGSAGELF
J: TRBJ2-7; V: TRBV6-2/TRBV6-3; D: TRBD2; CDR3: ASSYGGSYSYEQY
J: TRBJ2-7; V: TRBV4-1; D: NA; CDR3: ASSRPGDEQY
J: TRBJ1-1; V: TRBV28; D: NA; CDR3: ASSEVVGTAF
J: TRBJ2-5; V: TRBV6-2/TRBV6-3; D: NA; CDR3: ASSYGAGAETQY
J: TRBJ1-3; V: TRBV12-3/TRBV12-4; D: NA; CDR3: ASRGTQGNTIY
J: TRBJ2-7; V: TRBV29-1; D: NA; CDR3: SVEDQGQETYEQY
J: TRBJ2-3; V: TRBV28; D: TRBD1; CDR3: ASSLDRGRTDTQY
J: TRBJ1-1; V: TRBV7-6; D: NA; CDR3: ASRRQVDTEAF
J: TRBJ2-7; V: TRBV2; D: TRBD1; CDR3: ASEVGGHSYEQY
J: TRBJ2-6; V: TRBV4-2; D: TRBD2; CDR3: ASSQDRGAGANVLT
J: TRBJ2-7; V: TRBV5-6; D: TRBD1; CDR3: ASSPGQGLSSYEQY
J: TRBJ1-6; V: TRBV5-4; D: TRBD1; CDR3: ASSSDREASYNSPLH